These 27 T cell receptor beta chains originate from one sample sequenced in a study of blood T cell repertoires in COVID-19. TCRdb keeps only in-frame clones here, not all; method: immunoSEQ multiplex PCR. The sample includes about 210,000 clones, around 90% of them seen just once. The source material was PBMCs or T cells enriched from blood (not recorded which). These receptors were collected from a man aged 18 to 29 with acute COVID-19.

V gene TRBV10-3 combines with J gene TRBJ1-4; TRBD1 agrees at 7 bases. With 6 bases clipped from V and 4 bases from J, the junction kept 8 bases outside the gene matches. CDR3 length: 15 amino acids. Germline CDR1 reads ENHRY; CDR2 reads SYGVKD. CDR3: CAIRATGSGNEKLFF. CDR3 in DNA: TGTGCCATCAGAGCGACAGGGTCCGGTAATGAAAAACTGTTTTTT.

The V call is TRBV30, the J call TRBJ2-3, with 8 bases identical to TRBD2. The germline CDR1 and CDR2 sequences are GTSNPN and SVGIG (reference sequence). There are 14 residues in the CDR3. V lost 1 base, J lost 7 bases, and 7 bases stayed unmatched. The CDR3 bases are TGTGCCTGGAGTGCCGGGAGGGCCTTAAATACGCAGTATTTT. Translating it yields CAWSAGRALNTQYF.

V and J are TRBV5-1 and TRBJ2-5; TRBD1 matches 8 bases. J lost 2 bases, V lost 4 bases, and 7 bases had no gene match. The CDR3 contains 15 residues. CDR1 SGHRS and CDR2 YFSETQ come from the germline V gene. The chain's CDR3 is CASSPDRGGQETQYF. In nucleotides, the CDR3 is TGCGCCAGCAGCCCCGACAGGGGCGGGCAAGAGACCCAGTACTTC.

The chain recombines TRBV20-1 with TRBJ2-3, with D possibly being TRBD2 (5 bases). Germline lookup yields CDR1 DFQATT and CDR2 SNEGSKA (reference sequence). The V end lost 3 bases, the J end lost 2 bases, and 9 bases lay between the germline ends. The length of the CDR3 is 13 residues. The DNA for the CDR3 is TGCAGTGCTAGTACGGGGTACACAGATACGCAGTATTTT. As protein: CSASTGYTDTQYF.

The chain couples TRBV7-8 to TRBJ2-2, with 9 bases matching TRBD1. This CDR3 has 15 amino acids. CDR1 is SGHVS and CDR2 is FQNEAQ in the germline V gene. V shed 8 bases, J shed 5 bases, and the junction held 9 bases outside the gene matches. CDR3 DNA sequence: TGTGCCAGCGGATCCGGGACAGGGCAGACCGGGGAGCTGTTTTTT. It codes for CASGSGTGQTGELFF. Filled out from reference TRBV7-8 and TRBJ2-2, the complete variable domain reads GAGVSQSPRYKVAKRGQDVALRCDPISGHVSLFWYQQALGQGPEFLTYFQNEAQLDKSGLPSDRFFAERPEGSVSTLKIQRTQQEDSAVYLCASGSGTGQTGELFFGEGSRLTVL.

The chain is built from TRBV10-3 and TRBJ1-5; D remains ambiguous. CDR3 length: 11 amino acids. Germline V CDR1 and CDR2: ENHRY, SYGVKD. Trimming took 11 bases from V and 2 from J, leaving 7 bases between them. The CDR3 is CAPVGNQPQHF. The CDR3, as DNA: TGTGCCCCGGTGGGCAATCAGCCCCAGCATTTT.

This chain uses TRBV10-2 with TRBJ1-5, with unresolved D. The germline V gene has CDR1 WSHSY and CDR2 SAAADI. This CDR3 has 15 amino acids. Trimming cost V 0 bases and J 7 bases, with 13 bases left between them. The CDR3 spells CASSESTKKSQPQHF. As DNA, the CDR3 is TGCGCCAGCAGTGAGTCCACAAAAAAGTCCCAGCCCCAGCATTTT.

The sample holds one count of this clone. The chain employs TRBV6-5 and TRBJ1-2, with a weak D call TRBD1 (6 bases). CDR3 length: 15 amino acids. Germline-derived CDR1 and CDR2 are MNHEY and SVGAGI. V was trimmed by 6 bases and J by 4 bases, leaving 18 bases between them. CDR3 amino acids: CASRLQQDSSYGYTF. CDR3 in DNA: TGTGCCAGCAGATTACAACAGGACAGCTCCTATGGCTACACCTTC.

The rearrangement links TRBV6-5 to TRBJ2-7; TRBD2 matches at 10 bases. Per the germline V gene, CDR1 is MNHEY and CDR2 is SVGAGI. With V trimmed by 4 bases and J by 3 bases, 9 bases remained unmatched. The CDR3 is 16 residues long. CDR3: CASSLGTSGVFYEQYF. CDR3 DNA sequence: TGTGCCAGCAGTTTGGGAACTAGCGGGGTCTTCTACGAGCAGTACTTC.

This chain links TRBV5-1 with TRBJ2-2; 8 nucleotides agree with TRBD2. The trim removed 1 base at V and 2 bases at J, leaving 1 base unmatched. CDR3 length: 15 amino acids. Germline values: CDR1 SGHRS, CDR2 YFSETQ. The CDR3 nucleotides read TGCGCCAGCAGCTTGCTAGCGGGTAACACCGGGGAGCTGTTTTTT. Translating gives CASSLLAGNTGELFF.

CDR3 in DNA: TGTGCCAGCAGCCCCGAAACAGTAAATTCCTACGAGCAGTACTTC. Its translation is CASSPETVNSYEQYF. The chain is built from TRBV12-1 and TRBJ2-7; the table's D call, TRBD1, was not checked against the DNA. TRBV12-1 is shown as a pseudogene. The length of the CDR3 is 15 residues.

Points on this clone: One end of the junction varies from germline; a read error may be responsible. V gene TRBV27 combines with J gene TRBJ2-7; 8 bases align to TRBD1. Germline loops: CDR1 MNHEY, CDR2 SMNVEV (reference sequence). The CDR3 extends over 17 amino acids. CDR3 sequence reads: CAGPTATMTGDIYEQYF. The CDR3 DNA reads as TGTGCCGGCCCGACCGCTACTATGACAGGGGATATCTACGAGCAGTACTTT.

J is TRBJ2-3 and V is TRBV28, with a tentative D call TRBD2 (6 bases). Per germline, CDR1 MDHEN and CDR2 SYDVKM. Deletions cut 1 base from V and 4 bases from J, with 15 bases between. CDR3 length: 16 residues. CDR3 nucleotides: TGTGCCAGCAGTTTATATAGCGGAGAAACCGCAGATACGCAGTATTTT. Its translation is CASSLYSGETADTQYF.

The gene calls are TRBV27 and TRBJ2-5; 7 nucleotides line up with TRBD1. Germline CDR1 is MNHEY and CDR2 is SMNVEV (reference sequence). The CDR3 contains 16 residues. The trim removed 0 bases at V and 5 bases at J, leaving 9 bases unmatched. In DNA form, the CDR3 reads TGTGCCAGCAGTTTATCTATAGGGACAGCTTGGGAGACCCAGTACTTC. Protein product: CASSLSIGTAWETQYF.

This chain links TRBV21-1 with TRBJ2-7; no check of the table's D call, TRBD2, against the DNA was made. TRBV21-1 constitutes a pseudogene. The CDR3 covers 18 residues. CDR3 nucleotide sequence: TGTGCCAGCAGCAAGAGGCTGACTAGCGGGAGTTCGACCTACGAGCAGTACTTC. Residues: CASSKRLTSGSSTYEQYF.

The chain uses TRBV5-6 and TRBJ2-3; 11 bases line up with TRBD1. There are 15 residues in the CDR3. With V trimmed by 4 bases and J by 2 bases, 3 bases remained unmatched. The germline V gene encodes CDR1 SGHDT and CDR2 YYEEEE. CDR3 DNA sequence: TGTGCCAGCAGCCCGGGACAGGGGGTCACAGATACGCAGTATTTT. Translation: CASSPGQGVTDTQYF.

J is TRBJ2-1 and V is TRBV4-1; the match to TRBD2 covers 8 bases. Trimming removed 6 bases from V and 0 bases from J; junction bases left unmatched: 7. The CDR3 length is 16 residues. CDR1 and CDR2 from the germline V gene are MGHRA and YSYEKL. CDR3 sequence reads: CASSPTLADSYNEQFF. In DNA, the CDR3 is TGCGCCAGCAGTCCGACACTAGCGGACTCCTACAATGAGCAGTTCTTC.

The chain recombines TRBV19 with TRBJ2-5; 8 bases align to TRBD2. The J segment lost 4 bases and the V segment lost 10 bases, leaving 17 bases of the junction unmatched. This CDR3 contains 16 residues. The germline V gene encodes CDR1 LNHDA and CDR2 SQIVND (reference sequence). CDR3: CATQAGVSLAGETQYF. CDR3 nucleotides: TGTGCCACCCAAGCGGGAGTTAGTCTTGCGGGAGAGACCCAGTACTTC.

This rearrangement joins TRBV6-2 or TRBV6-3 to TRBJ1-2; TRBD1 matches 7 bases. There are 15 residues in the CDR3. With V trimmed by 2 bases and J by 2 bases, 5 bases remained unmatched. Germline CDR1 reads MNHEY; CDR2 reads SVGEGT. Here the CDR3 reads CASSYLRQGNYGYTF. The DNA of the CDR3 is TGTGCCAGCAGTTACCTTCGACAGGGAAACTATGGCTACACCTTC.

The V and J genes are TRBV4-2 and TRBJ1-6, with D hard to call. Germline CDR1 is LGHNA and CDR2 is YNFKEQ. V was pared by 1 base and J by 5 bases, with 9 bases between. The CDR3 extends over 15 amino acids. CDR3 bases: TGTGCCAGCAGCCAAGTGGGCAGTAATAATTCACCCCTCCACTTT. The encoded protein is CASSQVGSNNSPLHF.

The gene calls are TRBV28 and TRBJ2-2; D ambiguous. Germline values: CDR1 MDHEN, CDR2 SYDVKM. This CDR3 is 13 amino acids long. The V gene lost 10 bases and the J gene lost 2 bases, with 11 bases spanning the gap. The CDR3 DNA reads TGTGCCACCGACAAAACTAACACCGGGGAGCTGTTTTTT. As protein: CATDKTNTGELFF.

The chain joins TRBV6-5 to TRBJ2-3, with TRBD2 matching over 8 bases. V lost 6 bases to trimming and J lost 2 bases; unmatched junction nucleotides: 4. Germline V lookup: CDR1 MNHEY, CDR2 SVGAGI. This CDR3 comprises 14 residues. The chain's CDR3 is CASSRTSHTDTQYF. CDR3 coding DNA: TGTGCCAGCAGCCGGACTAGCCACACAGATACGCAGTATTTT.

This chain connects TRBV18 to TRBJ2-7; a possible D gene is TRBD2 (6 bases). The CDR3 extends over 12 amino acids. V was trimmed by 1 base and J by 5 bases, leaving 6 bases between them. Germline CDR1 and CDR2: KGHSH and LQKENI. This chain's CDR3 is CASSPRRDEQYF. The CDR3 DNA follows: TGTGCCAGCTCACCACGGAGGGACGAGCAGTACTTC.

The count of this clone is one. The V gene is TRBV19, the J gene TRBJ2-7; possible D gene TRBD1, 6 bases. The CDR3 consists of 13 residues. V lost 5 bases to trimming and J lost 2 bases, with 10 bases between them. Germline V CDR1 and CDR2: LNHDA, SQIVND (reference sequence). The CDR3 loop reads CASSRDKTYEQYF. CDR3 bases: TGTGCCAGTAGTCGGGACAAGACCTACGAGCAGTACTTC.

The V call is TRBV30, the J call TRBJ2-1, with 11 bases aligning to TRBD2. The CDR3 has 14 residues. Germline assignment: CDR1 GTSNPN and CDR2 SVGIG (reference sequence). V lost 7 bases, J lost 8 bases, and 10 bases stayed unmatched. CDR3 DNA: TGTGCCTCCATGACTAGCGGGATAGGCGATGAGCAGTTCTTC. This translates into CASMTSGIGDEQFF.

The CDR3 region is CASSYARDYGYTF. The DNA for the CDR3 is TGCGCCAGCAGTTACGCTCGGGACTATGGCTACACCTTC. This chain links TRBV5-1 with TRBJ1-2; no clear D gene. This CDR3 has 13 amino acids. The V end was cut by 5 bases, the J end by 3 bases, with 11 bases between. The germline V gene encodes CDR1 SGHRS and CDR2 YFSETQ.

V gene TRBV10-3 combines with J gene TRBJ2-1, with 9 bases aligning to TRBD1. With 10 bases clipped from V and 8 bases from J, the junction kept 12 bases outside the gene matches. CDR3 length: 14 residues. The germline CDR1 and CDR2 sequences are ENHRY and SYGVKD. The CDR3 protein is CATTTGQGTDEQFF. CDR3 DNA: TGTGCCACCACCACTGGACAGGGGACCGATGAGCAGTTCTTC.